Below are 5 T cell receptor beta chains sequenced from a single sample in a study of OX40 agonist ivuxolimab in advanced cancers. The library was prepared using the immunoSEQ multiplex PCR assay. TCRdb obtained this table from immuneACCESS and retained in-frame rearrangements with V and J assigned. These tables miss some clones; where compared with another copy, unresolved V genes account for less than half of the shortfall, and the remainder is unexplained. The sample yields 99,000 or so clones; less than 85% were counted once. The ten largest clones add up to roughly 5% of the sample. Sequencing was performed on CD4+ or CD8+ T cells sorted from blood, taken in a trial of the OX40 agonist ivuxolimab. All receptors derive from an adult with an advanced solid tumor such as melanoma, head and neck, liver or kidney cancer.

The chain has TRBV5-8 and TRBJ2-7; TRBD1 matches at 9 bases. The V segment lost 0 bases and the J segment 3 bases; nucleotides outside the gene matches: 4. This CDR3 has 15 amino acids. Germline V CDR1 and CDR2: SGHTS, YDEGEE. The CDR3: CASSLAGTGFYEQYF. DNA for the CDR3: TGTGCCAGCAGCTTGGCCGGGACAGGGTTCTACGAGCAGTACTTC.

The chain carries TRBV28 and TRBJ2-7, with unresolved D. Trimming pared 5 bases from V and 3 bases from J, leaving 8 bases between. The CDR3 has 12 residues. CDR1 and CDR2 from the germline V gene are MDHEN and SYDVKM. The CDR3 loop reads CASSPRRYEQYF. DNA for the CDR3: TGTGCCAGCAGTCCCCGACGCTACGAGCAGTACTTC.

The rearrangement joins TRBV5-8 to TRBJ2-1; 13 bases are a match to TRBD2. The CDR3 is 17 residues long. The germline gives CDR1 SGHTS, CDR2 YDEGEE. V lost 0 bases, J lost 6 bases, and 6 bases stayed unmatched. CDR3 nucleotides: TGTGCCAGCAGCTTGGTACTAGCGGGAGGGGTTTCCAATGAGCAGTTCTTC. It yields the protein CASSLVLAGGVSNEQFF.

This rearrangement joins TRBV18 to TRBJ2-5, with 11 bases that match TRBD1. The germline gives CDR1 KGHSH, CDR2 LQKENI. After removal of 0 bases from V and 4 bases from J, the junction contained 1 base not matched to a gene. The CDR3 has 15 amino acids. The CDR3 sequence: CASSPPGTGGETQYF. Written as DNA, the CDR3 is TGTGCCAGCTCACCACCTGGGACAGGGGGAGAGACCCAGTACTTC.

The chain uses TRBV29-1 and TRBJ1-4; 8 nucleotides agree with TRBD1. The germline CDR1 and CDR2 sequences are SQVTM and ANQGSEA. V shed 7 bases and J 4 bases; nucleotides not matched to a gene: 2. The CDR3 loop spans 12 amino acids. The chain's CDR3 is CSAGQVNEKLFF. In DNA form, the CDR3 reads TGCAGCGCGGGACAGGTTAATGAAAAACTGTTTTTT.